This T cell receptor beta chain was identified during a study of cytomegalovirus exposure and HLA in healthy donors. Some clones are missing from TCRdb's copy, which holds only in-frame ones; the method was immunoSEQ multiplex PCR. This sample has 55,000 to 75,000 clones, with 85% to 95% found just once. Trimming stripped 5 bases from V and 5 bases from J, with 19 bases between. The germline V gene has CDR1 SEHNR and CDR2 FQNEAQ (reference sequence). The CDR3 sequence is 15 residues long. The chain carries TRBV7-9 and TRBJ2-7, with a weak D call TRBD1 (6 bases). The TCR sequence derives from a woman aged 18-29 years in good health and CMV-seropositive. Sequenced sample: PBMCs. The CDR3 coding sequence is TGTGCCAGCAGCCCCGCACAGGGCGCGTTCCACGAGCAGTACTTC. It codes for CASSPAQGAFHEQYF.